The 15 T cell receptor beta chains in this list originate from one sample, sequenced in a study of T cell responses to AZD1222 COVID-19 vaccine. Measured with immunoSEQ multiplex PCR; TCRdb has only the in-frame clones, and not every one. Here the sample spans roughly 100,000 clones, 88% being singletons. The sample consisted of peripheral blood, taken on day 0 of AZD1222 vaccination. These receptors were taken from an adult in good health.

This chain uses TRBV27 with TRBJ1-2, with no clear D. This CDR3 has 14 amino acids. The V end lost 4 bases, the J end lost 0 bases, and 9 bases lay between the germline ends. Germline V gene lookup returns CDR1 MNHEY and CDR2 SMNVEV (reference sequence). CDR3 amino acids: CASSSGTANYGYTF. The CDR3 nucleotides are TGTGCCAGCAGTTCGGGTACAGCTAACTATGGCTACACCTTC.

This chain joins TRBV28 and TRBJ1-2; TRBD1 matches at 11 bases. J lost 4 bases, V lost 6 bases, and 7 bases had no gene match. The CDR3 contains 15 residues. CDR1 and CDR2 from the germline V gene are MDHEN and SYDVKM. The CDR3 spells CASSFGDRGGYGYTF. As DNA, the CDR3 is TGTGCCAGCAGCTTCGGGGACAGGGGGGGCTATGGCTACACCTTC.

The chain joins TRBV9 to TRBJ1-1; D gene uncertain. Trimming left V 0 bases short and J 1 base short, with 25 bases between. CDR3 size: 20 residues. The germline V gene encodes CDR1 SGDLS and CDR2 YYNGEE. The CDR3 loop reads CASSVGYRSEGTQKNTEAFF. CDR3 nucleotide sequence: TGTGCCAGCAGCGTAGGTTATCGGTCGGAGGGCACCCAAAAGAACACTGAAGCTTTCTTT.

The rearrangement uses TRBV12-5 and TRBJ2-2; 7 nucleotides line up with TRBD1. Per germline, CDR1 LGHNT and CDR2 FRNRAP. There are 16 residues in the CDR3. The V gene end was trimmed by 9 bases and the J gene end by 8 bases; junction bases not matched to a gene: 18. The CDR3 nucleotides are TGTGCTAGGGTACAGGGGTCCGGGGTTTATGGAGGGGAGCTGTTTTTT. It specifies CARVQGSGVYGGELFF.

J is TRBJ2-3 and V is TRBV6-2 or TRBV6-3; D is perhaps TRBD1 (6 bases). Trimming stripped 4 bases from V and 0 bases from J, with 17 bases between. There are 17 residues in the CDR3. Germline V lookup: CDR1 MNHEY, CDR2 SVGEGT. DNA for the CDR3: TGTGCCAGCAGTTTCGAAGTCGACAGGAAAAGCACAGATACGCAGTATTTT. Protein: CASSFEVDRKSTDTQYF.

The rearrangement links TRBV12-3 or TRBV12-4 to TRBJ2-7, with D perhaps matching TRBD2 (6 bases). The V and J ends lost 6 bases and 6 bases respectively, with 15 bases between them. The CDR3 runs 13 residues. The CDR3 region is CASRFYRAGEQYF. Written as DNA, the CDR3 is TGTGCCAGCAGATTTTACCGAGCGGGCGAGCAGTACTTC.

The chain uses TRBV11-2 and TRBJ1-5; D unclear. Trimming stripped 4 bases from V and 3 bases from J, with 10 bases between. The CDR3 is 14 amino acids. Germline values: CDR1 SGHAT, CDR2 FQNNGV. Here the CDR3 reads CASSSNINNQPQHF. The CDR3 coding sequence is TGTGCCAGCAGCTCCAATATTAACAATCAGCCCCAGCATTTT.

This chain joins TRBV18 and TRBJ1-1; D is ambiguous. The CDR3 runs 13 residues. Germline lookup yields CDR1 KGHSH and CDR2 LQKENI. V lost 4 bases and J 4 bases, leaving 10 bases between the germline ends. The CDR3 loop reads CASSLRTLTEAFF. CDR3 coding DNA: TGTGCCAGCTCACTTCGGACCCTCACTGAAGCTTTCTTT. Full variable domain (remainder filled in from reference TRBV18 and TRBJ1-1): NAGVMQNPRHLVRRRGQEARLRCSPMKGHSHVYWYRQLPEEGLKFMVYLQKENIIDESGMPKERFSAEFPKEGPSILRIQQVVRGDSAAYFCASSLRTLTEAFFGQGTRLTVV.

This chain uses TRBV11-1 with TRBJ2-7; no reliable D call. V gave up 3 bases and J gave up 6 bases, with 15 bases separating them. The germline CDR1 and CDR2 sequences are SGHAT and FQDESV (reference sequence). CDR3 length equals 14 residues. In DNA, the CDR3 is TGTGCCAGCAGCTTTGAGGTCTTCTCGGGCGAGCAGTACTTC. It yields the protein CASSFEVFSGEQYF.

V is TRBV6-5 and J is TRBJ1-1; 10 nucleotides agree with TRBD1. Germline V gene sequence: CDR1 MNHEY, CDR2 SVGAGI. Losses at the gene ends were 2 bases for V and 4 bases for J; bases not matched to a gene: 7. The CDR3 runs 16 residues. In nucleotides, the CDR3 is TGTGCCAGCAGTTACCACGGGACAGGGGAGGGCACTGAAGCTTTCTTT. Protein product: CASSYHGTGEGTEAFF.

This clone was detected once. J is TRBJ1-6 and V is TRBV25-1, with TRBD1 identical over 10 bases. Trimming removed 5 bases from V and 9 bases from J; junction bases left unmatched: 4. Looked up from germline, CDR1 is MGHDK and CDR2 is SYGVNS. The CDR3 length is 14 residues. CDR3: CASSRQGAGSPLHF. For the CDR3, the DNA is TGTGCCAGCAGTAGACAGGGGGCCGGTTCACCCCTCCACTTT. The complete variable domain, with remaining parts taken from reference TRBV25-1 and TRBJ1-6, reads EADIYQTPRYLVIGTGKKITLECSQTMGHDKMYWYQQDPGMELHLIHYSYGVNSTEKGDLSSESTVSRIRTEHFPLTLESARPSHTSQYLCASSRQGAGSPLHFGNGTRLTVT.

The CDR3 spells CAWSGRVWNEQFF. The DNA of the CDR3 is TGTGCCTGGAGTGGCCGGGTCTGGAATGAGCAGTTCTTC. The chain couples TRBV30 to TRBJ2-1, with D hard to call. Germline CDR1 reads GTSNPN; CDR2 reads SVGIG (reference sequence). The CDR3 length is 13 residues. Deletions cut 1 base from V and 7 bases from J, with 11 bases between.

The chain joins TRBV28 to TRBJ1-5; tentative D call: TRBD1 (6 bases). The CDR3 length is 14 residues. In germline, CDR1 is MDHEN, CDR2 SYDVKM. V was clipped by 8 bases and J by 2 bases, with 13 bases between them. The CDR3 DNA sequence: TGTGCCAGCGGTTCGGGGGGCGGCAATCAGCCCCAGCATTTT. Protein sequence: CASGSGGGNQPQHF.

J is TRBJ2-7 and V is TRBV28; 9 positions match TRBD2. The CDR3 consists of 17 residues. With 2 bases clipped from V and 4 bases from J, the junction kept 12 bases outside the gene matches. Germline values: CDR1 MDHEN, CDR2 SYDVKM. CDR3 coding DNA: TGTGCCAGCAGTTTAGGAGACCTTAGCGGGAGCTTTTACGAGCAGTACTTC. This gives the protein CASSLGDLSGSFYEQYF.

This sequence joins TRBV28 and TRBJ1-4; no clear D gene. V shed 1 base and J shed 7 bases, with 16 bases lying between them. This CDR3 has 16 residues. Germline-derived CDR1 and CDR2 are MDHEN and SYDVKM. The CDR3 nucleotides read TGTGCCAGCAGTTTATTGTATGGCCAACCAGGTGAAAAACTGTTTTTT. This gives the protein CASSLLYGQPGEKLFF.